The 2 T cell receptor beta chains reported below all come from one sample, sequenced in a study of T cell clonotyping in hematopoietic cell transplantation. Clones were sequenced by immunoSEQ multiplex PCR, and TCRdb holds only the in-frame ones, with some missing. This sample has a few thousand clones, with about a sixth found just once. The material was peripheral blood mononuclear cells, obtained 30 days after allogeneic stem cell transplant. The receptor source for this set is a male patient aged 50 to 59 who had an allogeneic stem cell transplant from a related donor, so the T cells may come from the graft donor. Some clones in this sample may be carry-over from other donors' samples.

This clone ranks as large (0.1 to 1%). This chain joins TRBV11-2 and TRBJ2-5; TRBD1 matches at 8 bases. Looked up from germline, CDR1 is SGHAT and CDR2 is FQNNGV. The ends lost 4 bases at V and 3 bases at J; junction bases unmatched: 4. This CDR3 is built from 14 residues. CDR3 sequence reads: CASSSGQVKETQYF. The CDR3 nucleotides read TGTGCCAGCAGCTCGGGACAGGTGAAAGAGACCCAGTACTTC.

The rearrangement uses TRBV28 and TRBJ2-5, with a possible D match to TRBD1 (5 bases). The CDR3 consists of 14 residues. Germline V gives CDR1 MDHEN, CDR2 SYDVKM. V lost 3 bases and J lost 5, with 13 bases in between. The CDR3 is CASSFQGSGETQYF. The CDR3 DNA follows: TGTGCCAGCAGTTTTCAAGGATCAGGGGAGACCCAGTACTTC.